One and the same sample provided the 29 T cell receptor beta chains below, sequenced in a study of blood T cell repertoires in COVID-19. Clones were sequenced by immunoSEQ multiplex PCR, and TCRdb holds only the in-frame ones, with some missing. The sample has approximately 180,000 clones; around 85% are singletons. The sequenced sample was PBMCs or T cells enriched from blood (not recorded which). These TCRs come from a man aged 40-55 years who had recovered from COVID-19.

V gene TRBV29-1 combines with J gene TRBJ1-1; D is ambiguous. This CDR3 is 13 amino acids long. Between the trimmed V and J ends, which lost 4 bases and 6 bases, there was a span of 15 bases. CDR1 SQVTM and CDR2 ANQGSEA come from the germline V gene. The CDR3 region has the DNA TGCAGCGTTGTCCCGGCGGTCCCGTCTGAAGCTTTCTTT. Its translation: CSVVPAVPSEAFF.

This clone occurred a few times. This rearrangement joins TRBV4-2 to TRBJ1-4; perhaps TRBD1 as D (6 bases). V lost 1 base and J lost 8, with 14 bases in between. The CDR3 is 15 amino acids. Germline CDR1 and CDR2: LGHNA and YNFKEQ. CDR3 coding DNA: TGTGCCAGCAGCCAAGCAGGGCAGGGGAACGAAAAACTGTTTTTT. It specifies CASSQAGQGNEKLFF.

CDR3 sequence reads: CASSPGQGGTEAFF. The CDR3 DNA follows: TGTGCCAGCAGCCCGGGACAGGGAGGGACTGAAGCTTTCTTT. V usage is TRBV7-9 and J usage is TRBJ1-1; 9 bases match TRBD1. J gave up 5 bases and V 5 bases, and 6 bases lay outside the gene matches. CDR1 is SEHNR, CDR2 FQNEAQ, per germline (reference sequence). There are 14 residues in the CDR3.

In its sample, this clone was seen once. This rearrangement joins TRBV7-6 to TRBJ1-3; D ambiguous. The V and J ends lost 5 bases and 2 bases respectively, with 7 bases between them. The CDR3 covers 13 residues. Germline V lookup: CDR1 SGHVS, CDR2 FNYEAQ. The CDR3 region is CASSPRAGNTIYF. The CDR3 DNA follows: TGTGCCAGCAGCCCAAGAGCTGGAAACACCATATATTTT.

The chain is built from TRBV12-3 or TRBV12-4 and TRBJ1-1, with TRBD1 as a possible D gene (5 bases). V shed 5 bases and J shed 5 bases, with 6 bases lying between them. CDR3 length: 11 residues. CDR3 sequence: CASSRGTEAFF. In nucleotides, the CDR3 is TGTGCCAGCAGTCGGGGGACTGAAGCTTTCTTT.

The chain uses TRBV25-1 and TRBJ2-3; 11 bases map to TRBD1. Germline V CDR1 and CDR2: MGHDK, SYGVNS. The CDR3 has 17 amino acids. V lost 3 bases to trimming and J lost 2 bases; unmatched junction nucleotides: 7. CDR3 DNA: TGTGCCAGCAGTGACGGGAGGGACAGGGGGTACACAGATACGCAGTATTTT. The encoded protein is CASSDGRDRGYTDTQYF.

The gene calls are TRBV5-4 and TRBJ1-1; 7 bases are shared with TRBD1. V shed 2 bases, J shed 3 bases, and the junction held 10 bases outside the gene matches. The CDR3 is 16 residues long. In germline, CDR1 is SGHNT, CDR2 YYREEE (reference sequence). Here the CDR3 reads CASSLERGRGDTEAFF. The CDR3 DNA sequence: TGTGCCAGCAGCTTAGAGAGAGGCAGGGGGGACACTGAAGCTTTCTTT. Using reference TRBV5-4 and TRBJ1-1 for the parts outside the CDR3, the full variable domain is ETGVTQSPTHLIKTRGQQVTLRCSSQSGHNTVSWYQQALGQGPQFIFQYYREEENGRGNFPPRFSGLQFPNYSSELNVNALELDDSALYLCASSLERGRGDTEAFFGQGTRLTVV.

In this sample, this clone turned up a few times. The CDR3 nucleotides are TGTGCCAGCAGCGTAGGCAGGGCCCTAACTGAAGCTTTCTTT. The encoded protein is CASSVGRALTEAFF. This rearrangement joins TRBV9 to TRBJ1-1; TRBD1 might be the D (5 bases). Trimming left V 0 bases short and J 5 bases short, with 11 bases between. The CDR3 consists of 14 residues. Germline assignment: CDR1 SGDLS and CDR2 YYNGEE.

This chain joins TRBV3-1 (or the pseudogene TRBV3-2) and TRBJ2-5; 8 positions agree with TRBD2. In germline, CDR1 is LGHDT, CDR2 YNNKEL (reference sequence). Trimming cost V 3 bases and J 1 base; bases outside gene matches: 13. This CDR3 spans 18 amino acids. CDR3 DNA: TGTGCCAGCAGCCATCCCGGGACTAGTGGGAGCCCCCAAGAGACCCAGTACTTC. Its protein product is CASSHPGTSGSPQETQYF.

This clone was observed a few times. This chain uses TRBV9 with TRBJ2-3; 15 bases agree with TRBD2. Germline V CDR1 and CDR2: SGDLS, YYNGEE. The J segment lost 6 bases and the V segment lost 3 bases, leaving 8 bases of the junction unmatched. The CDR3 is 17 amino acids. CDR3 nucleotides: TGTGCCAGCAGCGACCGGACTAGCGGGGGGGCATATGATACGCAGTATTTT. This translates into CASSDRTSGGAYDTQYF. Filled out from reference TRBV9 and TRBJ2-3, the complete variable domain reads DSGVTQTPKHLITATGQRVTLRCSPRSGDLSVYWYQQSLDQGLQFLIQYYNGEERAKGNILERFSAQQFPDLHSELNLSSLELGDSALYFCASSDRTSGGAYDTQYFGPGTRLTVL.

The rearrangement uses TRBV7-6 and TRBJ2-3; the D is unclear. V dropped 1 base and J dropped 2 bases, with 16 bases sitting between them. This CDR3 comprises 17 residues. Germline V gene sequence: CDR1 SGHVS, CDR2 FNYEAQ. In DNA, the CDR3 is TGTGCCAGCAGCTTAGTCTTTTCGGGTCGTAACACAGATACGCAGTATTTT. This codes for CASSLVFSGRNTDTQYF. The entire variable domain, with the rest obtained from reference TRBV7-6 and TRBJ2-3, is as follows: GAGVSQSPRYKVTKRGQDVALRCDPISGHVSLYWYRQALGQGPEFLTYFNYEAQQDKSGLPNDRFSAERPEGSISTLTIQRTEQRDSAMYRCASSLVFSGRNTDTQYFGPGTRLTVL.

J is TRBJ2-3 and V is TRBV7-8, with 14 nucleotides matching TRBD2. CDR1 SGHVS and CDR2 FQNEAQ come from the germline V gene. The CDR3 has 16 residues. J was trimmed by 5 bases and V by 3 bases; bases with no gene match: 4. CDR3 coding DNA: TGTGCCAGCAGCTTGACTAGCGGGAGGGTCATAGATACGCAGTATTTT. Translation: CASSLTSGRVIDTQYF.

This chain uses TRBV28 with TRBJ1-1, with TRBD1 matching 7 bases. In germline, CDR1 is MDHEN, CDR2 SYDVKM. The V gene end was trimmed by 10 bases and the J gene end by 1 base; junction bases not matched to a gene: 9. The CDR3 totals 14 residues. Here the CDR3 DNA reads TGTGCCACACGTACCGGGACAGCGAACACTGAAGCTTTCTTT. Amino acid sequence: CATRTGTANTEAFF.

This clone was recorded at least ten times. The chain employs TRBV6-6 and TRBJ1-3, with TRBD1 matching over 8 bases. This CDR3 contains 15 residues. The V gene's germline CDR1 is MNHNY and CDR2 SVGAGI (reference sequence). V was clipped by 2 bases and J by 7 bases; unmatched bases: 7. CDR3: CASSYDQGAGNTIYF. Written as DNA, the CDR3 is TGTGCCAGCAGTTACGACCAGGGGGCGGGTAACACCATATATTTT.

This chain links TRBV7-9 with TRBJ2-7; D is possibly TRBD2 (6 bases). Deletions cut 5 bases from V and 6 bases from J, with 14 bases between. The CDR3 is 13 amino acids. Germline CDR1 is SEHNR and CDR2 is FQNEAQ (reference sequence). CDR3 protein: CASSARDFGEQYF. The CDR3 DNA follows: TGTGCCAGCAGCGCCCGGGACTTCGGCGAGCAGTACTTC.

To note about this clone: Sequence at one end of the junction differs from germline and may be a read error. The chain is built from TRBV7-2 and TRBJ1-6; D unresolved. The CDR3 loop spans 12 amino acids. In germline, CDR1 is SGHTA, CDR2 FQGNSA. The CDR3 loop is CASSTYNSPLHF. The CDR3 DNA reads TGTGCCAGCAGCACCTACAATTCACCCCTCCACTTT.

The rearrangement joins TRBV24-1 to TRBJ1-5; 7 bases are a match to TRBD1. The germline CDR1 and CDR2 sequences are KGHDR and SFDVKD. The CDR3 has 13 residues. The junction had 3 bases not matched to a gene; V was cut back by 11 bases and J by 0 bases. The CDR3 sequence is CASQGGSNQPQHF. The CDR3 DNA is TGTGCCAGCCAGGGGGGTAGCAATCAGCCCCAGCATTTT.

The V gene is TRBV6-5, the J gene TRBJ1-5; a weak D match, TRBD1 (5 bases). The CDR3 covers 16 residues. Trimming left V 0 bases short and J 7 bases short, with 16 bases between. The V gene's germline CDR1 is MNHEY and CDR2 SVGAGI. In DNA form, the CDR3 reads TGTGCCAGCAGTTACTCTTTCCAGGGTGGACGACAGCCCCAGCATTTT. Protein product: CASSYSFQGGRQPQHF.

The J gene is TRBJ2-5, the V gene TRBV6-2 or TRBV6-3; D remains unclear. V was shortened by 0 bases and J by 2 bases, with 7 bases between the two germline ends. The CDR3 contains 14 residues. Germline V lookup: CDR1 MNHEY, CDR2 SVGEGT. The CDR3 DNA sequence: TGTGCCAGCAGTTACTCGACTCCGCAAGAGACCCAGTACTTC. This encodes CASSYSTPQETQYF.

This clone has more than one count but fewer than ten. The V and J genes are TRBV3-1 (or the pseudogene TRBV3-2) and TRBJ2-7; tentatively, D is TRBD2 (5 bases). The CDR3 sequence is 14 residues long. Looked up from germline, CDR1 is LGHDT and CDR2 is YNNKEL (reference sequence). V was cut by 4 bases and J by 2 bases, with 12 bases left in between. The CDR3 coding sequence is TGTGCCAGCAGCCCGTCGGGGATTACCTACGAGCAGTACTTC. Protein sequence: CASSPSGITYEQYF.

The chain links TRBV11-2 to TRBJ2-5, with 9 bases fitting TRBD1. The CDR3 extends over 17 amino acids. The trim removed 5 bases at V and 3 bases at J, leaving 13 bases unmatched. Per germline, CDR1 SGHAT and CDR2 FQNNGV. DNA of the CDR3: TGTGCCAGCAGCCCTAAGACAGGGGGGCTATTCAAAGAGACCCAGTACTTC. Its protein product is CASSPKTGGLFKETQYF.

This clone was seen once. The rearrangement joins TRBV28 to TRBJ1-1; TRBD1 matches 8 bases. This CDR3 spans 14 amino acids. The ends lost 3 bases at V and 4 bases at J; junction bases unmatched: 4. Germline V gene sequence: CDR1 MDHEN, CDR2 SYDVKM. CDR3 sequence: CASSFSGQGTEAFF. CDR3 bases: TGTGCCAGCAGTTTTTCTGGACAGGGCACTGAAGCTTTCTTT.

This clone was seen a handful of times. The sample holds other DNA sequences that translate to the same CDR3. The CDR3 DNA follows: TGTGCCAGCTCCCAAGGACAGGGCAATCAGCCCCAGCATTTT. Residues: CASSQGQGNQPQHF. J is TRBJ1-5 and V is TRBV18; 7 nucleotides match TRBD1. This CDR3 is 14 amino acids long. Germline lookup yields CDR1 KGHSH and CDR2 LQKENI. The trim removed 6 bases at V and 2 bases at J, leaving 4 bases unmatched.

The chain employs TRBV5-4 and TRBJ1-2; 9 bases line up with TRBD1. CDR1 and CDR2 from the germline V gene are SGHNT and YYREEE (reference sequence). The CDR3 contains 17 residues. Trimming removed 4 bases from V and 2 bases from J; junction bases left unmatched: 12. In nucleotides, the CDR3 is TGTGCCAGCAGCGAACCATCCGGGACAGGGTCCAACTATGGCTACACCTTC. Its protein is CASSEPSGTGSNYGYTF.

This chain joins TRBV5-3 and TRBJ1-3; no clear D gene. TRBV5-3 is designated an ORF whose function remains uncertain. CDR3 length: 16 amino acids. With 6 bases removed from V and 0 bases from J, the gap between germline ends came to 16 bases. The CDR3 DNA follows: TGTGCCAGAACCATCGTGGGCCCAAGCTCTGGAAACACCATATATTTT. This codes for CARTIVGPSSGNTIYF.

The rearrangement links TRBV5-8 to TRBJ1-1; 8 positions agree with TRBD1. J gave up 4 bases and V 4 bases, and 9 bases lay outside the gene matches. The CDR3 has 15 amino acids. Germline V CDR1 and CDR2: SGHTS, YDEGEE. The CDR3 DNA is TGTGCCAGCAGCCCTCGGACAGGGAGGGTCACTGAAGCTTTCTTT. Amino acids: CASSPRTGRVTEAFF.

The J gene is TRBJ1-1, the V gene TRBV4-1; D remains unclear. The CDR3 runs 15 residues. With 0 bases removed from V and 0 bases from J, the gap between germline ends came to 8 bases. The V gene's germline CDR1 is MGHRA and CDR2 YSYEKL. CDR3 region: CASSQETQLNTEAFF. DNA for the CDR3: TGCGCCAGCAGCCAAGAGACACAATTGAACACTGAAGCTTTCTTT.

The chain has TRBV11-3 and TRBJ2-3; 7 nucleotides agree with TRBD2. The trim removed 5 bases at V and 5 bases at J, leaving 7 bases unmatched. The germline CDR1 and CDR2 sequences are SGHNT and YENEEA. The CDR3 consists of 14 residues. This CDR3 reads CASSLGEGQDTQYF. The CDR3, as DNA: TGTGCCAGCAGCCTCGGGGAGGGCCAAGATACGCAGTATTTT. Drawing the rest from reference TRBV11-3 and TRBJ2-3, the complete variable domain is EAGVVQSPRYKIIEKKQPVAFWCNPISGHNTLYWYLQNLGQGPELLIRYENEEAVDDSQLPKDRFSAERLKGVDSTLKIQPAELGDSAVYLCASSLGEGQDTQYFGPGTRLTVL.

V and J are TRBV11-2 and TRBJ2-1; TRBD2 aligns across 8 bases. CDR1 is SGHAT and CDR2 is FQNNGV in the germline V gene. The length of the CDR3 is 14 residues. V trimming: 1 base; J trimming: 5 bases; junction bases outside the gene matches: 1. The chain's CDR3 is CASSLGGRNNEQFF. For the CDR3, the DNA is TGTGCCAGCAGCTTAGGCGGGAGGAACAATGAGCAGTTCTTC.